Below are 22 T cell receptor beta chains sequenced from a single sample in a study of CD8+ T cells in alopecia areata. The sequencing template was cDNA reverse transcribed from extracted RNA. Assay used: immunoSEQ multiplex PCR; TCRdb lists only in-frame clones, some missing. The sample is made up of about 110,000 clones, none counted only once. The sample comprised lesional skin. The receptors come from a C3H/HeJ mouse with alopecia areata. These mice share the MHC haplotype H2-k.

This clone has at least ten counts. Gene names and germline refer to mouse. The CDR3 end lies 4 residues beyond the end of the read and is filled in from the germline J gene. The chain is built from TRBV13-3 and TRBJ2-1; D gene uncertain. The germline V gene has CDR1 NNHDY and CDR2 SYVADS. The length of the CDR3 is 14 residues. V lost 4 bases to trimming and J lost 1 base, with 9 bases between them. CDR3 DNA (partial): TGTGCCAGCAGTTCCCACAGAAACTATGCT. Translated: CASSSHRNYA. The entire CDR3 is CASSSHRNYAEQFF.

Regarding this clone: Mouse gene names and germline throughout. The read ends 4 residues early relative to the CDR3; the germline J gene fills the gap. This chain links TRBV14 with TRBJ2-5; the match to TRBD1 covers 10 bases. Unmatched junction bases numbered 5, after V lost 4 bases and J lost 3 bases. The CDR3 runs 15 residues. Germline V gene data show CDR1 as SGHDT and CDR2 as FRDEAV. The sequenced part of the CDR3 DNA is TGTGCCAGCAGTCCCGAGGGACAGGGGCAAGAC. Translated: CASSPEGQGQD. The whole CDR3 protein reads CASSPEGQGQDTQYF.

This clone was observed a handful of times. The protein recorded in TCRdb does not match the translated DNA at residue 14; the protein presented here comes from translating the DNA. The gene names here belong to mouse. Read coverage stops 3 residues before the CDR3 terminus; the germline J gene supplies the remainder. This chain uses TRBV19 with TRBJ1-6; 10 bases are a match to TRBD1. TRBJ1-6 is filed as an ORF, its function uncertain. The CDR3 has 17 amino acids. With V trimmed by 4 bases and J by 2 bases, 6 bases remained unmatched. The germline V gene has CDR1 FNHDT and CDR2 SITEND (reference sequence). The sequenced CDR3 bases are TGTGCCAGCAGTCCTCAAGACAGGGGGCCCTATAATTCGCCC. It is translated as CASSPQDRGPYNSP. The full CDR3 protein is CASSPQDRGPYNSPLYF.

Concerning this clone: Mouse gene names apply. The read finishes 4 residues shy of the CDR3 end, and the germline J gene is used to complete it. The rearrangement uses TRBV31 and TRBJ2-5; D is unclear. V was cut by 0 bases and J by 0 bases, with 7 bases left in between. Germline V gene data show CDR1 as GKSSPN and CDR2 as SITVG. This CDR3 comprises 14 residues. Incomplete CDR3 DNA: TGTGCCTGGAGTCTAGTACAGAACCAAGAC. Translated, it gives CAWSLVQNQD. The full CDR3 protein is CAWSLVQNQDTQYF. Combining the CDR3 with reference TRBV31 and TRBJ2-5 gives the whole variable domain AQTIHQWPVAEIKAVGSPLSLGCTIKGKSSPNLYWYWQATGGTLQQLFYSITVGQVESVVQLNLSASRPKDDQFILSTEKLLLSHSGFYLCAWSLVQNQDTQYFGPGTRLLVL.

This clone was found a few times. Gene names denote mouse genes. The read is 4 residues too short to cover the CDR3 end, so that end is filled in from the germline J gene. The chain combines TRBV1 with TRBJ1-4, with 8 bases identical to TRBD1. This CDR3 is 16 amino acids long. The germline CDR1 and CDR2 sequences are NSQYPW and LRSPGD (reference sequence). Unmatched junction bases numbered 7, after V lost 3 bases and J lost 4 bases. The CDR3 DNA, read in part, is TGCACCTGCAGTGCCCCCCACAGGGGGGGCAACGAA. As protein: CTCSAPHRGGNE. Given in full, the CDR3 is CTCSAPHRGGNERLFF.

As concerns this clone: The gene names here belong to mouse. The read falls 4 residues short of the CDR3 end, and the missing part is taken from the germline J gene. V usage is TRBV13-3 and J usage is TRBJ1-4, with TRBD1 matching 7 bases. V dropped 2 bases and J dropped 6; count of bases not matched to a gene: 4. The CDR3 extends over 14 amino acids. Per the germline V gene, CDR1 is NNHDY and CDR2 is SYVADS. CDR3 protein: CASSEAGGDERLFF. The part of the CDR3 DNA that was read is TGTGCCAGCAGTGAGGCAGGGGGTGACGAA.

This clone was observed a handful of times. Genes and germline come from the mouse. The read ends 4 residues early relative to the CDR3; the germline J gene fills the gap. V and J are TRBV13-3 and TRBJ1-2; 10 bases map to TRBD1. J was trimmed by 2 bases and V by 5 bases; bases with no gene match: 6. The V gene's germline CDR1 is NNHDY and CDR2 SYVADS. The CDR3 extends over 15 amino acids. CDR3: CASSLGTGENSDYTF. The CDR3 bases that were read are TGTGCCAGCAGCCTAGGGACAGGGGAGAACTCC.

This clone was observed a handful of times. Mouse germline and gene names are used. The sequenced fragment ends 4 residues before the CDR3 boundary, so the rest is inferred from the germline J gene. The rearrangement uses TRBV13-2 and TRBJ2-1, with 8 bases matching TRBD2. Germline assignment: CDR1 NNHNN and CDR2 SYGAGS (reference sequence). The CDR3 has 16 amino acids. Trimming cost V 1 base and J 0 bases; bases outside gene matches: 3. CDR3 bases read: TGTGCCAGCGGTGATCTCCTGGGGGGTAACTATGCT. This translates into CASGDLLGGNYA. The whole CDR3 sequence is CASGDLLGGNYAEQFF.

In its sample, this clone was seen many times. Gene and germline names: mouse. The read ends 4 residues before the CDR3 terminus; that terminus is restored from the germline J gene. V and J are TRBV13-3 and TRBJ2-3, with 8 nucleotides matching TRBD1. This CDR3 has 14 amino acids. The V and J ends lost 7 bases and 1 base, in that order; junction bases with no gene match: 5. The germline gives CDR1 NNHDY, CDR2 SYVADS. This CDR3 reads CASAGGQGAETLYF. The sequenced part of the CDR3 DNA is TGTGCCAGCGCGGGGGGACAGGGTGCAGAA.

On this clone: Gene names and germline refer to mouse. Partial CDR3 DNA: TGTGCCAGCAGTGATGAGTCAGGGGGCCCCAACGAA. Translating gives CASSDESGGPNE. The whole CDR3 region reads CASSDESGGPNERLFF. V is TRBV13-3 and J is TRBJ1-4; TRBD1 aligns across 8 bases. The DNA ends 4 residues before the CDR3 does, and the rest of the CDR3 is filled in from the germline J gene. J gave up 3 bases and V 0 bases, and 4 bases lay outside the gene matches. Per the germline V gene, CDR1 is NNHDY and CDR2 is SYVADS. CDR3 size: 16 residues.

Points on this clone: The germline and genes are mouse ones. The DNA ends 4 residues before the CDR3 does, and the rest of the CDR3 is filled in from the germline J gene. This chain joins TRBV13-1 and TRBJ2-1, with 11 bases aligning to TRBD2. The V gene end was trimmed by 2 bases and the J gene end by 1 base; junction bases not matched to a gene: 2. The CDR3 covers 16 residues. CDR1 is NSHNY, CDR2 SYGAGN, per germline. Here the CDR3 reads CASSEGLGVNYAEQFF. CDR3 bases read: TGTGCCAGCAGTGAGGGACTGGGGGTGAACTATGCT.

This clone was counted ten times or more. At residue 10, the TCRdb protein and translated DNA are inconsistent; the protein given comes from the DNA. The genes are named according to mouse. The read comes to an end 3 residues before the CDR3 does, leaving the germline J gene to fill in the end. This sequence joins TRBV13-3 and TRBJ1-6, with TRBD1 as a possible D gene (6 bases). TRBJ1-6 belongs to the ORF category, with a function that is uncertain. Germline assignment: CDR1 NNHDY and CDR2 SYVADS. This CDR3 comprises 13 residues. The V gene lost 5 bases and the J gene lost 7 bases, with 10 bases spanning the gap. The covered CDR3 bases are TGTGCCAGCAGCACAGGGTCGAATTCGCCC. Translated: CASSTGSNSP. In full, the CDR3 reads CASSTGSNSPLYF.

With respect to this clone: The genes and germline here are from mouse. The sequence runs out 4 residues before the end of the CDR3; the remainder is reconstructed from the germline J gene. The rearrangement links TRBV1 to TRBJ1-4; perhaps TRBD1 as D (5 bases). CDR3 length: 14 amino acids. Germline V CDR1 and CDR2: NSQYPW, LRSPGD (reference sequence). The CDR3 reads CTCSADARAERLFF. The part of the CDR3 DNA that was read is TGCACCTGCAGTGCAGACGCCAGGGCCGAA.

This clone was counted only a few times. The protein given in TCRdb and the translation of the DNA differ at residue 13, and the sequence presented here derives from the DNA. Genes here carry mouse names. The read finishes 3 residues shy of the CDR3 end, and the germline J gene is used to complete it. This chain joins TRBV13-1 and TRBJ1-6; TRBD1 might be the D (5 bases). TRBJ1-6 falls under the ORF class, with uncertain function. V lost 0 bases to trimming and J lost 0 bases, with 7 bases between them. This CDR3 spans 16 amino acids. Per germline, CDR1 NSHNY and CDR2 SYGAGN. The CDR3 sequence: CASSDVGVSYNSPLYF. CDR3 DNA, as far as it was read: TGTGCCAGCAGTGATGTGGGGGTTTCCTATAATTCGCCC.

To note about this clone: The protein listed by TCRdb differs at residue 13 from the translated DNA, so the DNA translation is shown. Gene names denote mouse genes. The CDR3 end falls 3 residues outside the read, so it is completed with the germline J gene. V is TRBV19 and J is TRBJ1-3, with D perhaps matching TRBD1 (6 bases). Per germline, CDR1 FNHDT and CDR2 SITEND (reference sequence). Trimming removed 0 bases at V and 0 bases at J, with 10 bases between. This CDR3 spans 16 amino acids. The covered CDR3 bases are TGTGCCAGCAGTATAGGGGGACACCGTTCTGGAAATACG. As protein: CASSIGGHRSGNT. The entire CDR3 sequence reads CASSIGGHRSGNTLYF.

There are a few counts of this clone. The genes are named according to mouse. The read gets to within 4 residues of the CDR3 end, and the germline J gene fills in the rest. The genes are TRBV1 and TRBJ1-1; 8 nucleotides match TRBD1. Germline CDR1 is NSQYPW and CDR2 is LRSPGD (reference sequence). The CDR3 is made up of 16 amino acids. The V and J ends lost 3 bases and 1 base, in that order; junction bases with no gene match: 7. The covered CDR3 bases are TGCACCTGCAGTGCTCGACCGGGACAGGTAAACACA. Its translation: CTCSARPGQVNT. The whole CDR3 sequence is CTCSARPGQVNTEVFF.

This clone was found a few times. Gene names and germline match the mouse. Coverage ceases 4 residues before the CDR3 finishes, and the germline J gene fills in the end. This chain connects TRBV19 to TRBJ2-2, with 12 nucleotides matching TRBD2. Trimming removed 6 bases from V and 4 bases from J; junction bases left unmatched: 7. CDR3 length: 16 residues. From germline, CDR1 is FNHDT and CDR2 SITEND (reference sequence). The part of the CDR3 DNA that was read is TGTGCCAGCATTCCGGGACTGGGGGGAGGCACCGGG. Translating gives CASIPGLGGGTG. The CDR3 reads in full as CASIPGLGGGTGQLYF.

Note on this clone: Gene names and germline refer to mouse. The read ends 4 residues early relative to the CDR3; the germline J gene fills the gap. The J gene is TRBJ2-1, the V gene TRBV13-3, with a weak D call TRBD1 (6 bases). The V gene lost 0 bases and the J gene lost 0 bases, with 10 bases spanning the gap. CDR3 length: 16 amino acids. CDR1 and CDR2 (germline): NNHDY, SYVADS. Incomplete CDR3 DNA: TGTGCCAGCAGTGATGGGACAGTCTATAACTATGCT. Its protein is CASSDGTVYNYA. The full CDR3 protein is CASSDGTVYNYAEQFF.

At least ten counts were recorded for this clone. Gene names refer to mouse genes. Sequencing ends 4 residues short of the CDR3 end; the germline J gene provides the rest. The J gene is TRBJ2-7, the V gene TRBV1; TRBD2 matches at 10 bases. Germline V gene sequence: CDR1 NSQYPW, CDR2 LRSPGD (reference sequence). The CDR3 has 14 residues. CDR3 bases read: TGCACCTGCAGTGCGACGGGACTGGGGTAT. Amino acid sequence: CTCSATGLGY. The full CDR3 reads CTCSATGLGYEQYF.

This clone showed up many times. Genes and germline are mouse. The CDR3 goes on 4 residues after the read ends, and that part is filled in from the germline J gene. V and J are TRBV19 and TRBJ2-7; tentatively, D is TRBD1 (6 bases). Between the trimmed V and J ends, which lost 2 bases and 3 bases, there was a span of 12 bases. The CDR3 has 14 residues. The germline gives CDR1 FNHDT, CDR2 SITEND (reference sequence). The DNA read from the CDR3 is TGTGCCAGCAGTATTTCGGACAGAAACTAT. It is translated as CASSISDRNY. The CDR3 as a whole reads CASSISDRNYEQYF. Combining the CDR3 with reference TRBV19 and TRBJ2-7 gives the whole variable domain GGIITQTPKFLIGQEGQKLTLKCQQNFNHDTMYWYRQDSGKGLRLIYYSITENDLQKGDLSEGYDASREKKSSFSLTVTSAQKNEMAVFLCASSISDRNYEQYFGPGTRLTVL.

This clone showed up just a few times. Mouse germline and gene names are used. CDR3: CASTPTGGDYEQYF. The covered CDR3 bases are TGTGCCAGCACCCCGACTGGGGGGGACTAT. The chain carries TRBV19 and TRBJ2-7, with 11 bases fitting TRBD2. The missing CDR3 end, 4 residues past where the read stops, is filled in from the germline J gene. The CDR3 extends over 14 amino acids. Germline V gives CDR1 FNHDT, CDR2 SITEND (reference sequence). V dropped 6 bases and J dropped 3; count of bases not matched to a gene: 5.

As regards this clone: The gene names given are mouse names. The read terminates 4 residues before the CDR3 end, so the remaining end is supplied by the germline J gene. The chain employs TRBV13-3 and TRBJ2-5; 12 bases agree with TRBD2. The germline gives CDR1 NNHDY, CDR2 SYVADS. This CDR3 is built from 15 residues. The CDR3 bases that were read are TGTGCCAGCAGTGGGGACTGGGGGGAAGGAGAC. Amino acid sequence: CASSGDWGEGD. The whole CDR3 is CASSGDWGEGDTQYF.